A single sample gave rise to the 12 T cell receptor beta chains below, sequenced in a study of blood T cell repertoires in COVID-19. Profiled with immunoSEQ multiplex PCR; TCRdb holds only in-frame clones, not every one. Among 42,000 or so clones listed, roughly 92% were seen once. Sequences were obtained from peripheral blood. These receptors were obtained from a man aged 45-65 years with active COVID-19.

The chain has TRBV10-3 and TRBJ2-7, with D uncertain. This CDR3 spans 14 amino acids. Looked up from germline, CDR1 is ENHRY and CDR2 is SYGVKD. V was cut by 0 bases and J by 0 bases, with 6 bases left in between. This CDR3 is CAISESSSSYEQYF. In DNA form, the CDR3 reads TGTGCCATCAGTGAGTCTAGCTCCTCCTACGAGCAGTACTTC.

As regards this clone: One junction end does not reproduce the germline sequence, and a read error may be involved. The V call is TRBV19, the J call TRBJ1-2; no clear D. CDR1 is LNHDA and CDR2 is SQIVND in the germline V gene (reference sequence). The CDR3 totals 13 residues. CDR3 bases: TGTGCCAGTAGCATAGGGTACAGCTATGGCTACACCTTC. It yields the protein CASSIGYSYGYTF.

This clone was seen a single time. Here the CDR3 reads CASSLGLEIGIQYF. CDR3 DNA sequence: TGCGCCAGCAGCTTGGGACTAGAGATTGGCATTCAGTACTTC. The gene calls are TRBV5-1 and TRBJ2-4; tentative D call: TRBD2 (6 bases). Looked up from germline, CDR1 is SGHRS and CDR2 is YFSETQ. V was shortened by 0 bases and J by 9 bases, with 13 bases between the two germline ends. The CDR3 extends over 14 amino acids.

Written as DNA, the CDR3 is TGTGCCAGCAGTTCCCGACAGGGAGGCAATCAGCCCCAGCATTTT. Translating gives CASSSRQGGNQPQHF. The chain employs TRBV28 and TRBJ1-5; 7 bases line up with TRBD1. The CDR3 totals 15 residues. J gave up 2 bases and V 4 bases, and 5 bases lay outside the gene matches. Germline V gives CDR1 MDHEN, CDR2 SYDVKM.

V gene TRBV4-1 combines with J gene TRBJ2-7; maybe TRBD1 (6 bases). The length of the CDR3 is 14 residues. Trimming removed 3 bases from V and 2 bases from J, with 11 bases in between. The V gene's germline CDR1 is MGHRA and CDR2 YSYEKL. In DNA, the CDR3 is TGCGCCAGCAGCCAGACCGGGACAACCTACGAGCAGTACTTC. Translating it yields CASSQTGTTYEQYF.

This chain connects TRBV28 to TRBJ1-2; 7 bases align to TRBD1. This CDR3 has 16 residues. In germline, CDR1 is MDHEN, CDR2 SYDVKM. After removal of 7 bases from V and 2 bases from J, the junction contained 13 bases not matched to a gene. The CDR3 loop is CASTQSGGGRNYGYTF. CDR3 nucleotides: TGTGCCAGCACTCAATCCGGAGGGGGCAGGAACTATGGCTACACCTTC.

The V call is TRBV2, the J call TRBJ2-5, with D possibly matching TRBD2 (6 bases). Germline values: CDR1 SNHLY, CDR2 FYNNEI. The CDR3 covers 14 residues. The V end was cut by 6 bases, the J end by 3 bases, with 14 bases between. For the CDR3, the DNA is TGTGCCAGCAGGACCCGACCGGGAGAAGAGACCCAGTACTTC. Encoded protein: CASRTRPGEETQYF.

The V and J genes are TRBV3-1 (or the pseudogene TRBV3-2) and TRBJ2-7; D is ambiguous. Germline CDR1 is LGHDT and CDR2 is YNNKEL (reference sequence). This CDR3 region has 14 residues. With 0 bases removed from V and 0 bases from J, the gap between germline ends came to 6 bases. The CDR3 reads CASSQDRFSYEQYF. CDR3 bases: TGTGCCAGCAGCCAAGACCGGTTCTCCTACGAGCAGTACTTC.

The chain has TRBV28 and TRBJ2-7; 10 bases are a match to TRBD1. V shed 6 bases, J shed 2 bases, and the junction held 7 bases outside the gene matches. CDR3 length: 15 amino acids. The germline V gene encodes CDR1 MDHEN and CDR2 SYDVKM. Written as DNA, the CDR3 is TGTGCCAGCAGCTGGGCGGGGACAGGGGCCTACGAGCAGTACTTC. Translated: CASSWAGTGAYEQYF.

V is TRBV10-3 and J is TRBJ1-1; D not certain. The CDR3 contains 14 residues. CDR1 ENHRY and CDR2 SYGVKD come from the germline V gene. The V end was cut by 0 bases, the J end by 5 bases, with 10 bases between. CDR3 sequence (DNA): TGTGCCATCAGTGAGTCTTCGTCAGGAACTGAAGCTTTCTTT. This sequence encodes CAISESSSGTEAFF.

This clone was recorded once. The chain employs TRBV11-1 and TRBJ2-1, with TRBD2 matching over 13 bases. The CDR3 sequence is 18 residues long. Germline lookup yields CDR1 SGHAT and CDR2 FQDESV (reference sequence). The J segment lost 7 bases and the V segment lost 0 bases, leaving 9 bases of the junction unmatched. The CDR3 DNA reads TGTGCCAGCAGCTTAGCGAAACTAGCGGGAGGGCCGGGGAATGAGCAGTTCTTC. It specifies CASSLAKLAGGPGNEQFF.

This chain joins TRBV19 and TRBJ1-4; maybe TRBD1 (6 bases). V was shortened by 5 bases and J by 0 bases, with 10 bases between the two germline ends. Germline V CDR1 and CDR2: LNHDA, SQIVND (reference sequence). This CDR3 comprises 15 residues. The CDR3 sequence: CASSARQATNEKLFF. The CDR3 nucleotides read TGTGCCAGTAGTGCCCGACAGGCAACTAATGAAAAACTGTTTTTT.